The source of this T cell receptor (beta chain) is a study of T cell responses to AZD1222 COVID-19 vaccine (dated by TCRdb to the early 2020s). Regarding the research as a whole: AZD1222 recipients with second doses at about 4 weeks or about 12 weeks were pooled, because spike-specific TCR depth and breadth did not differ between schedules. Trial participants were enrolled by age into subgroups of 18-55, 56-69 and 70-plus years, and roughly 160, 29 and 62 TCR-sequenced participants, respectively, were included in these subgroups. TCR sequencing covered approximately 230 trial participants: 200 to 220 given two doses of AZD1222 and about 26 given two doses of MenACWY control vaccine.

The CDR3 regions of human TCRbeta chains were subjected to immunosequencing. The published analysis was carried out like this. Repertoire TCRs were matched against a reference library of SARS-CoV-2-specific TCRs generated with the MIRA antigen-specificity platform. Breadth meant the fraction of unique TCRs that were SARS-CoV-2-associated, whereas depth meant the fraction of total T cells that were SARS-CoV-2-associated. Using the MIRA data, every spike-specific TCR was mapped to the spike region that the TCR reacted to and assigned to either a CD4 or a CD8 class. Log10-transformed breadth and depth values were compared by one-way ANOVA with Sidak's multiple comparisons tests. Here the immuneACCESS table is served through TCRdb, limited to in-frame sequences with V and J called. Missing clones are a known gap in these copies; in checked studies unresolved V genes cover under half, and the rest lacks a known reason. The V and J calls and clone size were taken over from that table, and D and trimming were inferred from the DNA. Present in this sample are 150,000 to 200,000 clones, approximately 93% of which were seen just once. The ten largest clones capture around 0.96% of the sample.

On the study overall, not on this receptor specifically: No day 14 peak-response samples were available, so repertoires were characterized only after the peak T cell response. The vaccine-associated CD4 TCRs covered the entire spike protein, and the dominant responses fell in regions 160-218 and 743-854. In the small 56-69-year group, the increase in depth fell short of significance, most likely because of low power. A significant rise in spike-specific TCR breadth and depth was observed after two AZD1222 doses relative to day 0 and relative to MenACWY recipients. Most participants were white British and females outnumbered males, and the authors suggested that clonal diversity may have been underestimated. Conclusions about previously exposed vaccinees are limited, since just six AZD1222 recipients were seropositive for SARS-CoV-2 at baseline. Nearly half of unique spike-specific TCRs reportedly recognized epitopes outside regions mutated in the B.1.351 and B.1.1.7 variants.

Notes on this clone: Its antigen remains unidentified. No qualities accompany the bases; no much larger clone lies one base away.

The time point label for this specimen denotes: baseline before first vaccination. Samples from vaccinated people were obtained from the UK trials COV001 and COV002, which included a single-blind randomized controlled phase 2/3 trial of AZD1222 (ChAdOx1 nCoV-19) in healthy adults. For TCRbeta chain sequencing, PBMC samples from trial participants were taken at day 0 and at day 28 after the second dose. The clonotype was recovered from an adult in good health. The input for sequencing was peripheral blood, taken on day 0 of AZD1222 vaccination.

The DNA sequence is TGTGCCTGGAGTCGGGGGACTGGGGCCAACGTCCTGACTTTC. Translation gives CAWSRGTGANVLTF. The chain couples TRBV30 to TRBJ2-6; possibly the D gene is TRBD2, per 6 matching bases. Trimming takes 2 bases from V and 2 bases from J, and the germline ends sit 7 bases apart. Spanning cysteine to phenylalanine, the CDR3 consists of 14 amino acids. The entry retains the CDR3 DNA only, 42 bases that are in frame from base 1. CDR1 GTSNPN and CDR2 SVGIG are derived from the germline V gene (reference sequence).